Below, 18 T cell receptor beta chains from the same sample are listed, as sequenced in a study of tumor-infiltrating lymphocytes in oesophageal squamous cell carcinoma. In TCRdb, the PCR reads were re-called with MiXCR into one record per CDR3 protein. The sample carries fewer than 15,000 distinct CDR3 sequences, roughly half recorded once. Sequencing was done on a sample of normal esophageal tissue next to the tumor. These receptors all stem from a male donor with esophageal squamous cell carcinoma.

V gene TRBV7-2 combines with J gene TRBJ1-1, with D unresolved. Germline-derived CDR1 and CDR2 are SGHTA and FQGNSA. CDR3 length equals 11 residues. The V end was cut by 5 bases, the J end by 6 bases, with 7 bases between. In nucleotides, the CDR3 is TGTGCCAGCAGCCCTCATTCTGAAGCTTTCTTT. Its protein product is CASSPHSEAFF.

The V call is TRBV7-3, the J call TRBJ2-5; D may be TRBD1 or TRBD2 (5 bases each). This CDR3 has 13 amino acids. In germline, CDR1 is SGHTA, CDR2 FQGTGA. Trimming stripped 5 bases from V and 5 bases from J, with 12 bases between. This CDR3 is CASSRGVAETQYF. CDR3 nucleotides: TGTGCCAGCAGCCGAGGGGTGGCGGAGACCCAGTACTTC.

The V gene is TRBV7-2, the J gene TRBJ2-3, with a weak D call TRBD1 (5 bases). The DNA end favors TRBJ2-7, so the J call may be wrong. Germline V gene data show CDR1 as SGHTA and CDR2 as FQGNSA. The CDR3 is made up of 14 amino acids. Here the CDR3 DNA reads TGTGCCAGCAGCTCAGGCGGCAGGGTGCTCGAGCAGTACTTC. Encoded protein: CASSSGGRVLEQYF.

The chain links TRBV11-2 to TRBJ1-2, with TRBD1 as a possible D gene (6 bases). Trimming pared 5 bases from V and 8 bases from J, leaving 12 bases between. The CDR3 runs 12 residues. Germline V gives CDR1 SGHAT, CDR2 FQNNGV. The CDR3 bases are TGTGCCAGCAGCCCACAGGGACGCGGCTACACCTTC. Amino acids: CASSPQGRGYTF.

This clonotype is medium-sized within its sample. This sequence joins TRBV28 and TRBJ2-3, with a possible D match to TRBD2 (6 bases). V shed 4 bases and J shed 6 bases, with 17 bases lying between them. The germline gives CDR1 MDHEN, CDR2 SYDVKM. This CDR3 region has 15 residues. The CDR3 loop is CASSSEGREGDTQYF. The CDR3 DNA reads as TGTGCCAGCAGTTCGGAGGGCCGAGAGGGGGATACGCAGTATTTT.

The DNA of the CDR3 is TGTGCCAGTGCTAAGCAAGCGGAAAACATTCAGTACTTC. Translating gives CASAKQAENIQYF. The chain recombines TRBV6-2 or TRBV6-3 with TRBJ2-4; TRBD2 might be the D (5 bases). CDR1 is MNHEY and CDR2 is SVGEGT in the germline V gene. This CDR3 spans 13 amino acids. V shed 9 bases and J shed 5 bases, with 14 bases lying between them.

V usage is TRBV7-2 and J usage is TRBJ2-7; the match to TRBD2 covers 8 bases. Near its end, the DNA agrees better with TRBJ2-1, so the J call may be wrong. Germline V lookup: CDR1 SGHTA, CDR2 FQGNSA. The CDR3 totals 15 residues. The CDR3 is CASSSTGTSYNEQFF. The CDR3 nucleotides are TGTGCCAGCAGCTCCACCGGGACTAGCTACAATGAGCAGTTCTTC.

This chain joins TRBV6-1 and TRBJ2-5; TRBD1 is a possible D gene (6 bases). The CDR3 length is 12 residues. Germline loops: CDR1 MNHNS, CDR2 SASEGT. V was clipped by 6 bases and J by 11 bases, with 16 bases between them. The CDR3 bases are TGTGCCAGCAGCAGGACAGAGCTTGAGCAGTACTTC. This encodes CASSRTELEQYF.

This clonotype was seen a single time. The J gene is TRBJ2-2, the V gene TRBV11-2; D call uncertain. CDR3 length equals 14 residues. V lost 1 base to trimming and J lost 3 bases, with 6 bases between them. Looked up from germline, CDR1 is SGHAT and CDR2 is FQNNGV. CDR3 nucleotide sequence: TGTGCCAGCAGCTTAGGTCCCTACACCGGGGAGCTGTTTTTT. This encodes CASSLGPYTGELFF.

This sequence joins TRBV12-3 or TRBV12-4 and TRBJ2-1; 8 nucleotides agree with TRBD2. The end of the DNA aligns better with TRBJ2-7, so the J call may be wrong. There are 18 residues in the CDR3. CDR3 sequence: CASSTRIGLAENPYEQYF. DNA for the CDR3: TGTGCCAGCAGTACCCGAATAGGACTAGCCGAAAATCCCTACGAGCAGTACTTC.

The chain uses TRBV6-5 and TRBJ1-2, with a weak D call TRBD1 (5 bases). The V gene's germline CDR1 is MNHEY and CDR2 SVGAGI. This CDR3 contains 13 residues. With 2 bases removed from V and 4 bases from J, the gap between germline ends came to 8 bases. CDR3 protein: CASSYPGAYGYTF. In DNA form, the CDR3 reads TGTGCCAGCAGTTACCCCGGGGCCTATGGCTACACCTTC.

The chain has TRBV29-1 and TRBJ1-1; 7 bases agree with TRBD1. J lost 2 bases, V lost 7 bases, and 10 bases had no gene match. The germline V gene encodes CDR1 SQVTM and CDR2 ANQGSEA. The CDR3 totals 14 residues. CDR3 DNA: TGCAGCGCCCAAGGCAGGGGGATAAACACTGAAGCTTTCTTT. Translating gives CSAQGRGINTEAFF.

The chain combines TRBV7-6 with TRBJ2-5; 11 bases agree with TRBD1. J lost 5 bases, V lost 0 bases, and 11 bases had no gene match. Germline V lookup: CDR1 SGHVS, CDR2 FNYEAQ. This CDR3 is built from 18 residues. The CDR3 region is CASSLATGQGELGETQYF. CDR3 DNA: TGTGCCAGCAGCTTAGCTACGGGACAGGGGGAGTTAGGGGAGACCCAGTACTTC.

This clonotype was seen a handful of times. The chain links TRBV5-6 to TRBJ1-4, with D maybe TRBD1 (6 bases). The CDR3 consists of 13 residues. Deletions cut 1 base from V and 8 bases from J, with 9 bases between. Germline assignment: CDR1 SGHDT and CDR2 YYEEEE. The CDR3 region has the DNA TGTGCCAGCAGCTTGTCAGGGGTAGAAAAACTGTTTTTT. This gives the protein CASSLSGVEKLFF.

The chain uses TRBV9 and TRBJ1-2; 10 nucleotides line up with TRBD1. The CDR3 is 19 amino acids. Germline CDR1 is SGDLS and CDR2 is YYNGEE. Germline trimming cut 3 bases from V and 4 bases from J; bases unmatched to any gene: 18. The CDR3 bases are TGTGCCAGCAGCGATAATAACCGGGACAGGGGTATGATTCGCTATGGCTACACCTTC. Protein product: CASSDNNRDRGMIRYGYTF.

The genes are TRBV7-8 and TRBJ1-2; unclear D gene. The CDR3 totals 13 residues. Germline CDR1 and CDR2: SGHVS and FQNEAQ. V shed 1 base and J shed 6 bases, with 9 bases lying between them. CDR3 bases: TGTGCCAGCAGCTTAGGGCCCACCAATGGCTACACCTTC. Translating it yields CASSLGPTNGYTF.

The rearrangement uses TRBV6-2 or TRBV6-3 and TRBJ2-7; possible D gene TRBD1, 7 bases. There are 16 residues in the CDR3. The V gene lost 0 bases and the J gene lost 4 bases, with 16 bases spanning the gap. Germline CDR1 MNHEY, CDR2 SVGEGT. CDR3 bases: TGTGCCAGCAGTTACTCGGGCAGGGGGGCCCTTTACGAGCAGTACTTC. It codes for CASSYSGRGALYEQYF.

The chain is built from TRBV24-1 and TRBJ2-6, with no clear D. The CDR3 is 8 residues long. V lost 8 bases and J 18 bases, leaving 7 bases between the germline ends. Germline V gives CDR1 KGHDR, CDR2 SFDVKD. The CDR3 bases are TGTGCCACCAATACCGGGACTTTC. This encodes CATNTGTF.